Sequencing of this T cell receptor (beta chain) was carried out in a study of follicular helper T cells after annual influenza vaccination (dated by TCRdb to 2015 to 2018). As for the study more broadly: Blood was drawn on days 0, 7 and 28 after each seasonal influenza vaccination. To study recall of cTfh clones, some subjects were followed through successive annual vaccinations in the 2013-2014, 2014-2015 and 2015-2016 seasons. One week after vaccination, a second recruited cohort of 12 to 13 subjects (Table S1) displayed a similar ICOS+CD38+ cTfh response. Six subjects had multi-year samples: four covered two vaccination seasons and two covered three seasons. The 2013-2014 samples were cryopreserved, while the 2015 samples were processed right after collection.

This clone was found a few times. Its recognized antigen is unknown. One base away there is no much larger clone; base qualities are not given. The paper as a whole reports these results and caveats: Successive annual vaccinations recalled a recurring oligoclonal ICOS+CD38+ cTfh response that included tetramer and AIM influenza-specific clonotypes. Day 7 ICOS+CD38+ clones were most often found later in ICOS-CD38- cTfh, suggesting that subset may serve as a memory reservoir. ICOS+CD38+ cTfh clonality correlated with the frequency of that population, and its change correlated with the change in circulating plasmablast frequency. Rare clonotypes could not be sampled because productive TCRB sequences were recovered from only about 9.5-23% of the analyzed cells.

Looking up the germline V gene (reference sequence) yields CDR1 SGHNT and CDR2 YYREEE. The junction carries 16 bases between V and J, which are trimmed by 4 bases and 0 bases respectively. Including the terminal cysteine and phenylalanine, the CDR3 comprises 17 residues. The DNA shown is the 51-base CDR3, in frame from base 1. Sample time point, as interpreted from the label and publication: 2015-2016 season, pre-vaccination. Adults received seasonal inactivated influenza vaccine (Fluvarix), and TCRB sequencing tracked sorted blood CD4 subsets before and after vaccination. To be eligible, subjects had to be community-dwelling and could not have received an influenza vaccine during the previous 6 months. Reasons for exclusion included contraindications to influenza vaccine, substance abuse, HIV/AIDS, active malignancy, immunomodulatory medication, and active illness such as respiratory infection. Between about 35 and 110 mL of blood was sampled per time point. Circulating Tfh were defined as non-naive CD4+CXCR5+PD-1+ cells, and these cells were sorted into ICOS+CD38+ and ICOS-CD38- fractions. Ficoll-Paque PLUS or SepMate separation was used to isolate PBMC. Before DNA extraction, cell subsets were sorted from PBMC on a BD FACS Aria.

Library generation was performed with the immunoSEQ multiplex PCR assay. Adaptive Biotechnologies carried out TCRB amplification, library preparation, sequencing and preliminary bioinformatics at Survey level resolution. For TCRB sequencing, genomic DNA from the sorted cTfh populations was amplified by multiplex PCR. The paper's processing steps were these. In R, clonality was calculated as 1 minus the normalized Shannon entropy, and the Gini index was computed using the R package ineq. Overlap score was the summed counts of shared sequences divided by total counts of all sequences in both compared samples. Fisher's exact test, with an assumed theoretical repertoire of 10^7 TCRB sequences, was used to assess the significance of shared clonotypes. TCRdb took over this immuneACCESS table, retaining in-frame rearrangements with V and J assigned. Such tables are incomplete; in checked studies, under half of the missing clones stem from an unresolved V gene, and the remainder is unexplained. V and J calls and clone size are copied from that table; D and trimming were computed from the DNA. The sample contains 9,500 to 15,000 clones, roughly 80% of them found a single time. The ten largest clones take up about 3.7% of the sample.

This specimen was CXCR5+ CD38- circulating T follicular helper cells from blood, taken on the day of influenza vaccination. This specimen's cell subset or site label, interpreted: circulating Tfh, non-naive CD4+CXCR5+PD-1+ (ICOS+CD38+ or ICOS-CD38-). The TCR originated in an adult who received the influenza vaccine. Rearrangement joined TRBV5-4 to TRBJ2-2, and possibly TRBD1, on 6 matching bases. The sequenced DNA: TGTGCCAGCAGCAGGGGACAACTAACAACGAACACCGGGGAGCTGTTTTTT. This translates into CASSRGQLTTNTGELFF. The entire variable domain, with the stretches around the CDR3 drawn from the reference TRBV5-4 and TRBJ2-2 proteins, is ETGVTQSPTHLIKTRGQQVTLRCSSQSGHNTVSWYQQALGQGPQFIFQYYREEENGRGNFPPRFSGLQFPNYSSELNVNALELDDSALYLCASSRGQLTTNTGELFFGEGSRLTVL.